Presented here are 20 T cell receptor beta chains from one specimen sequenced in a study of PD-L1 blockade in urothelial cancer. Documented time point: pretreatment peripheral blood. Libraries were prepared by immunoSEQ multiplex PCR; TCRdb keeps only in-frame clonotypes and omits some of them. The table includes around 130,000 clones, 65% to 85% detected once. The sequenced sample was PBMCs, obtained around atezolizumab (anti-PD-L1) treatment. The receptors were sampled from a man between 45 and 60 years old with urothelial cancer.

This chain links TRBV30 with TRBJ1-2; D not resolved. Trimming removed 1 base from V and 4 bases from J, with 7 bases in between. This CDR3 spans 12 amino acids. Germline V gene data show CDR1 as GTSNPN and CDR2 as SVGIG (reference sequence). The CDR3 spells CAWSASGYGYTF. The CDR3 region has the DNA TGTGCCTGGAGTGCGTCAGGCTATGGCTACACCTTC.

The chain couples TRBV19 to TRBJ2-1; D might be TRBD1 (6 bases). Trimming took off 6 bases at V and 7 bases at J, with 16 bases between the two ends. Germline assignment: CDR1 LNHDA and CDR2 SQIVND (reference sequence). This CDR3 comprises 14 residues. The CDR3 spells CASSRGGHVNEQFF. CDR3 sequence (DNA): TGTGCCAGTAGCAGGGGCGGGCATGTGAATGAGCAGTTCTTC.

The chain couples TRBV18 to TRBJ2-7; 7 bases fit TRBD2. CDR1 is KGHSH and CDR2 is LQKENI in the germline V gene. The V gene end was trimmed by 3 bases and the J gene end by 3 bases; junction bases not matched to a gene: 14. CDR3 length equals 17 residues. The DNA for the CDR3 is TGTGCCAGCTCACCCCGGGGTAGGGCTAGCGGTAACTACGAGCAGTACTTC. Residues: CASSPRGRASGNYEQYF.

This sequence joins TRBV7-9 and TRBJ2-3; the D gene is possibly TRBD1 (5 bases). Germline lookup yields CDR1 SEHNR and CDR2 FQNEAQ (reference sequence). This CDR3 is built from 16 residues. The V gene lost 1 base and the J gene lost 1 base, with 12 bases spanning the gap. The CDR3 DNA follows: TGTGCCAGCAGCTTAGTGCAGGGATTGGGCACAGATACGCAGTATTTT. It encodes CASSLVQGLGTDTQYF.

This chain uses TRBV12-1 with TRBJ2-1; the table gives TRBD2 as D, unverified against the DNA. TRBV12-1 has pseudogene status. This CDR3 spans 14 amino acids. The CDR3, as DNA: TGTGCCAGCAGCTTTAAGCGGGCTAGGACTGAGCAGTTCTTC. Its translation is CASSFKRARTEQFF.

This chain links TRBV7-2 with TRBJ2-3, with 7 bases lining up with TRBD2. Germline V gene sequence: CDR1 SGHTA, CDR2 FQGNSA. V shed 5 bases, J shed 2 bases, and the junction held 7 bases outside the gene matches. The CDR3 has 15 amino acids. The CDR3 sequence: CASSPRLASTDTQYF. In DNA form, the CDR3 reads TGTGCCAGCAGCCCAAGACTAGCCTCCACAGATACGCAGTATTTT.

Here the CDR3 reads CASSLVYQGTNEQFF. For the CDR3, the DNA is TGTGCCAGCAGCTTAGTATACCAGGGGACCAATGAGCAGTTCTTC. V usage is TRBV7-8 and J usage is TRBJ2-1; weak D call: TRBD1 (6 bases). Deletions cut 1 base from V and 6 bases from J, with 13 bases between. The CDR3 contains 15 residues. Germline CDR1 SGHVS, CDR2 FQNEAQ.

This clone appeared once. The chain is built from TRBV5-4 and TRBJ2-3; 7 nucleotides align to TRBD1. With 3 bases clipped from V and 4 bases from J, the junction kept 8 bases outside the gene matches. The V gene's germline CDR1 is SGHNT and CDR2 YYREEE (reference sequence). CDR3 size: 15 residues. CDR3 sequence reads: CASSSPQQGSDTQYF. CDR3 sequence (DNA): TGTGCCAGCAGCTCACCGCAACAGGGGTCAGATACGCAGTATTTT.

V and J are TRBV19 and TRBJ1-1, with 7 bases lining up with TRBD1. Trimming took 9 bases from V and 1 from J; bases not matched to a gene: 17. The V gene's germline CDR1 is LNHDA and CDR2 SQIVND (reference sequence). The CDR3 has 17 residues. Written as DNA, the CDR3 is TGTGCCAGCGGGAGCGGACAGGCGCGGACCCCGAACACTGAAGCTTTCTTT. Translated: CASGSGQARTPNTEAFF.

This chain joins TRBV9 and TRBJ2-1; D unclear. From germline, CDR1 is SGDLS and CDR2 YYNGEE. Trimming removed 0 bases at V and 9 bases at J, with 16 bases between. CDR3 length equals 15 residues. For the CDR3, the DNA is TGTGCCAGCAGCGTAGGTTCGGAGATAGTGGGTGAGCAGTTCTTC. It is translated as CASSVGSEIVGEQFF.

The CDR3 DNA is TGTGCCAGTAGTCCACGTCCCGGGACAGGGGCCGTGGGAGCCCAGCATTTT. The encoded protein is CASSPRPGTGAVGAQHF. The chain joins TRBV19 to TRBJ1-5; 10 bases align to TRBD1. Germline CDR1 and CDR2: LNHDA and SQIVND (reference sequence). V lost 5 bases to trimming and J lost 11 bases; unmatched junction nucleotides: 18. This CDR3 region has 17 residues.

The chain recombines TRBV15 with TRBJ2-2; 7 nucleotides line up with TRBD1. The germline V gene encodes CDR1 LNHNV and CDR2 YYDKDF (reference sequence). This CDR3 spans 14 amino acids. V lost 6 bases to trimming and J lost 1 base; unmatched junction nucleotides: 2. CDR3 protein: CATRGQLNTGELFF. CDR3 nucleotide sequence: TGTGCCACCAGGGGACAGTTGAACACCGGGGAGCTGTTTTTT.

Here the CDR3 reads CASSPITSSNEQFF. Written as DNA, the CDR3 is TGTGCCAGCTCACCGATCACTAGTTCCAATGAGCAGTTCTTC. The genes are TRBV18 and TRBJ2-1; tentatively, D is TRBD2 (5 bases). CDR3 size: 14 residues. With 3 bases removed from V and 6 bases from J, the gap between germline ends came to 12 bases. Germline V gene data show CDR1 as KGHSH and CDR2 as LQKENI. The full variable domain, with the rest looked up from reference TRBV18 and TRBJ2-1, is NAGVMQNPRHLVRRRGQEARLRCSPMKGHSHVYWYRQLPEEGLKFMVYLQKENIIDESGMPKERFSAEFPKEGPSILRIQQVVRGDSAAYFCASSPITSSNEQFFGPGTRLTVL.

This chain joins TRBV19 and TRBJ2-7; 7 bases align to TRBD1. CDR1 is LNHDA, CDR2 SQIVND, per germline (reference sequence). Trimming took 6 bases from V and 6 from J; bases not matched to a gene: 8. The CDR3 length is 13 residues. The CDR3 protein is CASRTGQAGEQYF. The DNA of the CDR3 is TGTGCCAGTAGAACCGGACAGGCGGGCGAGCAGTACTTC.

The chain employs TRBV5-1 and TRBJ2-5, with TRBD2 as a possible D gene (5 bases). The germline V gene encodes CDR1 SGHRS and CDR2 YFSETQ. The V gene lost 0 bases and the J gene lost 4 bases, with 13 bases spanning the gap. This CDR3 region has 15 residues. CDR3 in amino acids: CASSLARGSRETQYF. DNA for the CDR3: TGCGCCAGCAGCTTGGCCCGGGGTAGCCGAGAGACCCAGTACTTC.

Concerning this clone: Relative to the germline gene, one junction end is altered; a read error may explain this. J is TRBJ2-5 and V is TRBV7-7; D is possibly TRBD1 (6 bases). The CDR3 has 15 residues. Germline CDR1 and CDR2: SSHAT and FNYEAQ (reference sequence). CDR3 coding DNA: TGTGCTAGCAGCAAACTTCGACAGGATCCGGGGACCCAGTACTTC. Its translation is CASSKLRQDPGTQYF.

The V call is TRBV10-1, the J call TRBJ2-1; TRBD1 matches 7 bases. CDR3 length: 14 residues. Per germline, CDR1 WNHNN and CDR2 SYGVQD (reference sequence). Unmatched junction bases numbered 9, after V lost 6 bases and J lost 7 bases. The CDR3 DNA is TGCGCCAGCAGCCCCGGGACAGCTGGGAATGAGCAGTTCTTC. Amino acids: CASSPGTAGNEQFF.

This chain links TRBV5-8 with TRBJ2-1; TRBD2 matches at 11 bases. Germline values: CDR1 SGHTS, CDR2 YDEGEE. V trimming: 4 bases; J trimming: 8 bases; junction bases outside the gene matches: 8. This CDR3 has 15 amino acids. CDR3 sequence reads: CASSGGLAERDEQFF. The CDR3 DNA is TGTGCCAGCAGCGGGGGACTAGCGGAGAGGGATGAGCAGTTCTTC.

This chain joins TRBV12-1 and TRBJ1-4; the tabulated D call, TRBD1, remains unverified against the DNA. TRBV12-1 is an annotated pseudogene. The CDR3 is 14 amino acids. CDR3 in amino acids: CASSRGQAREKLFF. The CDR3 DNA sequence: TGTGCCAGCAGCCGGGGACAGGCCCGCGAAAAACTGTTTTTT.

The gene calls are TRBV28 and TRBJ2-2; TRBD2 matches 11 bases. V lost 6 bases, J lost 5 bases, and 2 bases stayed unmatched. Germline V CDR1 and CDR2: MDHEN, SYDVKM. The CDR3 totals 14 residues. CDR3 coding DNA: TGTGCCAGCAGACGGACTAGCGGGACCGGGGAGCTGTTTTTT. Translation gives CASRRTSGTGELFF.